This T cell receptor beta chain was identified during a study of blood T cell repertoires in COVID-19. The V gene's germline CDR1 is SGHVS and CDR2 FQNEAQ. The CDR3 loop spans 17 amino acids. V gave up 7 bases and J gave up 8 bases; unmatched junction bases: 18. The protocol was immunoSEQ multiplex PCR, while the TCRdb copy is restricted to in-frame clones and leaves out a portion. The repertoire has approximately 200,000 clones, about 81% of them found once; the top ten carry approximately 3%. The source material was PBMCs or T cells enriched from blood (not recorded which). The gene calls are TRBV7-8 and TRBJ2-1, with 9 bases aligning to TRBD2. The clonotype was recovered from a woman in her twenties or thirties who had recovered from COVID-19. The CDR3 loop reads CASTHAWLAGMIDEQFF. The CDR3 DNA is TGTGCCAGCACCCATGCCTGGCTAGCGGGAATGATAGATGAGCAGTTCTTC.